Sequencing of this TCR beta chain was carried out in a study of long-term antiretroviral therapy in people with HIV. The immunoSEQ assay was v3.0, run at survey level. The protocol was immunoSEQ multiplex PCR, while the TCRdb copy is restricted to in-frame clones and leaves out a portion. The sample lists around 20,000 clones; around 79% were seen once. Concerning this clone itself: Its antigen remains unidentified.

Findings of the study overall: All time points showed a repertoire dominated by clones expanded before ART.

The CDR3 has 19 residues. The germline CDR1 and CDR2 sequences are SGHAT and FQNNGV. The V gene end was trimmed by 2 bases and the J gene end by 3 bases; junction bases not matched to a gene: 17. The genes are TRBV11-2 and TRBJ2-7; TRBD2 aligns across 9 bases. The clonotype comes from a man between 18 and 35 years old with HIV. This sample comprised unsorted PBMCs, obtained at the start of antiretroviral therapy, before treatment. CDR3 sequence: CASSLIVRLAGSPGYEQYF. In nucleotides, the CDR3 is TGTGCCAGCAGCTTAATAGTTCGCCTAGCGGGATCTCCGGGCTACGAGCAGTACTTC. The full variable domain, with the rest looked up from reference TRBV11-2 and TRBJ2-7, is EAGVAQSPRYKIIEKRQSVAFWCNPISGHATLYWYQQILGQGPKLLIQFQNNGVVDDSQLPKDRFSAERLKGVDSTLKIQPAKLEDSAVYLCASSLIVRLAGSPGYEQYFGPGTRLTVT.